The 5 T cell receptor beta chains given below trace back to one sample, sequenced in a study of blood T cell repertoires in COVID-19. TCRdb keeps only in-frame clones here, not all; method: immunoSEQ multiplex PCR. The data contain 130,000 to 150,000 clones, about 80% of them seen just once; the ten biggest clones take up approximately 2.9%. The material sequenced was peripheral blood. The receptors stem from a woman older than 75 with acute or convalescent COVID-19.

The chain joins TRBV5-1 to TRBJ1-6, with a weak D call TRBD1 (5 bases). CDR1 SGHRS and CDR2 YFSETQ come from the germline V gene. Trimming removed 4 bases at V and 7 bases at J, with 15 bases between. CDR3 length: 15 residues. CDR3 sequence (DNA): TGCGCCAGCAGCGGGGACGGAGGGCTAAATTCACCCCTCCACTTT. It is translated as CASSGDGGLNSPLHF.

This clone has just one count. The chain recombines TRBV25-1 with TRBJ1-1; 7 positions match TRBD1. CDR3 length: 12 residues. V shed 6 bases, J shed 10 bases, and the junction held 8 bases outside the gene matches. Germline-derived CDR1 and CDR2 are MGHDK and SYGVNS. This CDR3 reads CASRVGNRGAFF. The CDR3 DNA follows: TGTGCCAGCAGAGTAGGGAACAGGGGAGCTTTCTTT. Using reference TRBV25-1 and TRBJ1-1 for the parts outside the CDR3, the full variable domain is EADIYQTPRYLVIGTGKKITLECSQTMGHDKMYWYQQDPGMELHLIHYSYGVNSTEKGDLSSESTVSRIRTEHFPLTLESARPSHTSQYLCASRVGNRGAFFGQGTRLTVV.

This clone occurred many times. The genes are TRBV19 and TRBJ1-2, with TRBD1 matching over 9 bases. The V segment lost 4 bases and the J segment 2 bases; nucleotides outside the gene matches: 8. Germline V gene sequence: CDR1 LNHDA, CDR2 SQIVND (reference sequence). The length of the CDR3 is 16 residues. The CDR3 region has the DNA TGTGCCAGTAGTAGAGGGACAGGGACGTCGAACTATGGCTACACCTTC. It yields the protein CASSRGTGTSNYGYTF.

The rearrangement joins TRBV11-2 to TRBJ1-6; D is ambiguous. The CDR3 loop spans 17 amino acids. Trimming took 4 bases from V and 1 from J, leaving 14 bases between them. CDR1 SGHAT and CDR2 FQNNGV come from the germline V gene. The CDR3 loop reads CASSSLRFRSYNSPLHF. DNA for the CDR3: TGTGCCAGCAGCTCCCTCCGGTTCCGATCCTATAATTCACCCCTCCACTTT.

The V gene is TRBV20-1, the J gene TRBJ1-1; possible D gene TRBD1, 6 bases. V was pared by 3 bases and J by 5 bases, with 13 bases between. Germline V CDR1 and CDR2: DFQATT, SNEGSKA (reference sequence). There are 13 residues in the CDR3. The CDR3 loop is CSASPQGRTEAFF. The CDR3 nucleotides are TGCAGTGCTAGTCCACAGGGTCGGACTGAAGCTTTCTTT.